The clone carrying this T cell receptor (beta chain) was detected only a few times. Its antigen remains unidentified. V dropped 2 bases and J dropped 8; count of bases not matched to a gene: 7. There are 14 residues in the CDR3. Germline V gives CDR1 GTSNPN, CDR2 SVGIG (reference sequence). This sample was included in a study of human T cells and chemical hapten exposure. As for the study in general: Skin on the upper inner arm, approximately 2 cm by approximately 2 cm in size, was sensitized with 2% DPC. Study-level findings and limits: Compared with pre-sensitization or healthy control sets, expanded TCRs clustered more.

Authors' data handling: Sample TCR counts, which ranged from roughly 20,000 to 750,000, had a median of roughly 99,000. From the RACE reads, TCRdb called clonotypes with MiXCR, one entry per CDR3 protein. The V and J calls and clone size come from TCRdb's table, not from the authors' own analysis. This sample has about 110,000 distinct CDR3 sequences, with about 10% found just once. This sample's time point: patch test 1, 2 weeks after DPC sensitization. Treatment denoted: therapeutic diphenylcyclopropenone sensitization with weekly scalp DPC. The sequence derives from a woman aged 35 to 49 with alopecia areata. Some clones in this sample may be carry-over from other donors' samples. The material was whole blood, obtained in connection with sensitization to the hapten diphenylcyclopropenone (DPC). V and J are TRBV30 and TRBJ1-4; 8 nucleotides agree with TRBD1. The CDR3 DNA follows: TGTGCCTGGAGTCGGGGACAGGCTCCGGAAAAACTGTTTTTT. Translating it yields CAWSRGQAPEKLFF.